Sequencing of this T cell receptor beta chain was carried out in a study of PD-1 blockade in classical Hodgkin lymphoma. Study summary: Nivolumab dosed at 3 mg/kg went to patients intravenously every 2 weeks.

Regarding the study as a whole: Excluded were patients who started nivolumab under 1 year after ASCT, a group that had lower diversity. Healthy donors were reported to have higher baseline TCR diversity than newly diagnosed patients. CD4+ TCR diversity, unlike CD8+, rose significantly by C4D1.

Repertoires were generated with immunoSEQ multiplex PCR, while TCRdb's copy carries only in-frame clones and drops some. This table holds about 14,000 clones, about 82% found once. Time point in this sample: cycle 4 day 1 (C4D1), after less than 7 weeks of nivolumab. Every patient relapsed after autologous stem cell transplantation, and brentuximab vedotin exposure varied. V was pared by 6 bases and J by 5 bases, with 14 bases between. The CDR3 has 15 amino acids. Germline assignment: CDR1 LNHDA and CDR2 SQIVND (reference sequence). Comments on this clone: Antigen: not known.

The chain carries TRBV19 and TRBJ1-6; D may be TRBD1 (6 bases). This receptor was taken from a human donor with classical Hodgkin lymphoma. The sequencing used peripheral blood mononuclear cells (PBMCs), collected before the fourth cycle of nivolumab. DNA for the CDR3: TGTGCCAGTAGGGAAACAGGGATGGATAATTCACCCCTCCACTTT. It codes for CASRETGMDNSPLHF. Using reference TRBV19 and TRBJ1-6 for the parts outside the CDR3, the full variable domain is DGGITQSPKYLFRKEGQNVTLSCEQNLNHDAMYWYRQDPGQGLRLIYYSQIVNDFQKGDIAEGYSVSREKKESFPLTVTSAQKNPTAFYLCASRETGMDNSPLHFGNGTRLTVT.